The rows below give T cell receptor beta chains drawn from one sample of a study of CD4 T cell repertoires in COVID-19. Clones were read by immunoSEQ multiplex PCR, and TCRdb kept only the in-frame ones, dropping some. Of about 75,000 clones in the sample, about four fifths were seen once. Specimen: CD4+ T cells from peripheral blood, collected after recovery from COVID-19. These receptors came from a human donor who had COVID-19. Each CDR3 is given without its conserved first and last residue. Size is stated for part of the rows, as once, few or many counts, or as a class when the clone is expanded.

v_gene: TRBV11-2; j_gene: TRBJ1-2; abundance: few; CDR3aa: ASSPQRNYGYT
v_gene: TRBV21-1; j_gene: TRBJ2-7; abundance: NA; CDR3aa: ANLLKGSYEQY
v_gene: TRBV18; j_gene: TRBJ2-2; abundance: NA; CDR3aa: ASSPSNTGELF
v_gene: TRBV6-5; j_gene: TRBJ2-7; abundance: NA; CDR3aa: ASSLIARGGEQY
v_gene: TRBV9; j_gene: TRBJ1-1; abundance: few; CDR3aa: ASSVEGDLNTEAF
v_gene: TRBV27; j_gene: TRBJ1-2; abundance: NA; CDR3aa: ASSNDGGAPSYT
v_gene: TRBV5-1; j_gene: TRBJ2-5; abundance: once; CDR3aa: ASSLGRGKQETQY
v_gene: TRBV6-5; j_gene: TRBJ2-7; abundance: NA; CDR3aa: ASGKRGGSYEQY
v_gene: TRBV5-1; j_gene: TRBJ2-7; abundance: NA; CDR3aa: ASSDRGQEQY
v_gene: TRBV29-1; j_gene: TRBJ2-4; abundance: NA; CDR3aa: SVAEGVQY
v_gene: TRBV5-1; j_gene: TRBJ2-5; abundance: NA; CDR3aa: ASSPGGTAQETQY
v_gene: TRBV7-2; j_gene: TRBJ2-7; abundance: NA; CDR3aa: ASSEGQGGTNYEQY
v_gene: TRBV4-2; j_gene: TRBJ2-1; abundance: NA; CDR3aa: ASSLEGSGGLNEQF
v_gene: TRBV18; j_gene: TRBJ1-2; abundance: few; CDR3aa: ASSPELDRGDYGYT
v_gene: TRBV27; j_gene: TRBJ1-1; abundance: NA; CDR3aa: ASSLQMTGGITEAF
v_gene: TRBV6-5; j_gene: TRBJ1-5; abundance: NA; CDR3aa: ASCPLGPSNQPQH
v_gene: TRBV9; j_gene: TRBJ2-7; abundance: NA; CDR3aa: ASHSGPSYEQY
v_gene: TRBV28; j_gene: TRBJ2-7; abundance: few; CDR3aa: ASTFGLAGVSYVQY
v_gene: TRBV27; j_gene: TRBJ1-2; abundance: NA; CDR3aa: ASSLAGQGNGYT
v_gene: TRBV28; j_gene: TRBJ2-7; abundance: NA; CDR3aa: ASREGEGWY
v_gene: TRBV5-4; j_gene: TRBJ2-7; abundance: NA; CDR3aa: ASSWDREHEQY
v_gene: TRBV24-1; j_gene: TRBJ2-5; abundance: NA; CDR3aa: ATSDLHSWGETQY
v_gene: TRBV5-1; j_gene: TRBJ1-3; abundance: NA; CDR3aa: ASSLDKSGNTIY
v_gene: TRBV19; j_gene: TRBJ2-1; abundance: NA; CDR3aa: ASSLSYNEQF
v_gene: TRBV10-2; j_gene: TRBJ1-4; abundance: NA; CDR3aa: ASKESGREKLF
v_gene: TRBV3-1/TRBV3-2; j_gene: TRBJ1-1; abundance: once; CDR3aa: ASSQEWGVNTEAF
v_gene: TRBV5-1; j_gene: TRBJ1-2; abundance: NA; CDR3aa: ASSLALGSFNGYT
v_gene: TRBV14; j_gene: TRBJ2-3; abundance: NA; CDR3aa: ASSQAKRGGRDTQY
v_gene: TRBV11-3; j_gene: TRBJ1-3; abundance: once; CDR3aa: ASSNTGEGNTIY
v_gene: TRBV18; j_gene: TRBJ2-1; abundance: few; CDR3aa: ASSPEGLSYNEQF
v_gene: TRBV24-1; j_gene: TRBJ1-1; abundance: NA; CDR3aa: ATRRTGTGDTEAF
v_gene: TRBV6-5; j_gene: TRBJ2-3; abundance: NA; CDR3aa: ASTQLGSSTDTQY
v_gene: TRBV24-1; j_gene: TRBJ1-2; abundance: NA; CDR3aa: ATSDLSGGRYGYT
v_gene: TRBV19; j_gene: TRBJ2-5; abundance: NA; CDR3aa: ASSPTSGGLQETQY
v_gene: TRBV25-1; j_gene: TRBJ2-1; abundance: NA; CDR3aa: ASSVGEGGDEQF
v_gene: TRBV7-9; j_gene: TRBJ2-3; abundance: NA; CDR3aa: ASSEAGFTDTQY
v_gene: TRBV5-1; j_gene: TRBJ1-6; abundance: NA; CDR3aa: ASSFTSRPESPLH